Presented here are 13 T cell receptor beta chains from one specimen sequenced in a study of breast tumors, draining lymph nodes, adjacent tissues. Breast cancer patients provided tissue from their axillary draining lymph nodes. TCRdb called the multiplex PCR reads again in MiXCR, with one record for every CDR3 protein. The sample contains about 170,000 distinct CDR3 sequences, 33% of which appear only once. Sequences were obtained from axillary lymph node tissue. The receptor set was obtained from a female donor with breast cancer. Some clones in this sample may be carry-over from other donors' samples.

Note on this clonotype: Being one base from a much bigger clone, this may be a read error. The chain recombines TRBV28 with TRBJ2-7; D not certain. The germline V gene encodes CDR1 MDHEN and CDR2 SYDVKM. The CDR3 is 11 amino acids. CDR3: CASSLPYEQCF. The CDR3 DNA is TGTGCCAGCAGTCTGCCCTACGAGCAGTGCTTC.

This clonotype appeared many times. The chain has TRBV2 and TRBJ1-5, with TRBD1 matching 7 bases. With 4 bases clipped from V and 2 bases from J, the junction kept 5 bases outside the gene matches. CDR3 length: 15 residues. The germline CDR1 and CDR2 sequences are SNHLY and FYNNEI. The CDR3 region has the DNA TGTGCCAGCAGTGGAGACAGGGCCGGCAATCAGCCCCAGCATTTT. Its translation is CASSGDRAGNQPQHF.

The chain recombines TRBV20-1 with TRBJ2-5; D uncertain. This CDR3 comprises 15 residues. The germline CDR1 and CDR2 sequences are DFQATT and SNEGSKA (reference sequence). Trimming stripped 0 bases from V and 2 bases from J, with 13 bases between. The CDR3 is CSARDRAVSQETQYF. In DNA form, the CDR3 reads TGCAGTGCTAGAGATAGGGCGGTATCTCAAGAGACCCAGTACTTC.

Concerning this clonotype itself: At one end, the junction sequence differs from germline, possibly due to a read error. The gene calls are TRBV7-3 and TRBJ2-5; TRBD2 agrees at 11 bases. The V gene's germline CDR1 is SGHTA and CDR2 FQGTGA. The length of the CDR3 is 17 residues. The CDR3 is CARSSRAGTSGQETQYF. CDR3 coding DNA: TGTGCCCGCAGCTCACGGGCCGGGACTAGCGGCCAAGAGACCCAGTACTTC.

V is TRBV20-1 and J is TRBJ2-1; TRBD2 matches 10 bases. The CDR3 is made up of 15 amino acids. J lost 7 bases, V lost 0 bases, and 6 bases had no gene match. Germline V gives CDR1 DFQATT, CDR2 SNEGSKA (reference sequence). The CDR3, as DNA: TGCAGTGCTAGAGATAGCCTAGCGGGGGCGAATGAGCAGTTCTTC. The encoded protein is CSARDSLAGANEQFF.

This clonotype was counted at least ten times. The genes are TRBV15 and TRBJ2-5; 8 bases are shared with TRBD2. This CDR3 has 14 amino acids. Germline CDR1 reads LNHNV; CDR2 reads YYDKDF (reference sequence). Unmatched junction bases numbered 8, after V lost 9 bases and J lost 2 bases. DNA of the CDR3: TGTGCCACAAACGGGGGGGGGCCACAAGAGACCCAGTACTTC. It yields the protein CATNGGGPQETQYF. Supplemented by reference TRBV15 and TRBJ2-5, the full variable domain reads DAMVIQNPRYQVTQFGKPVTLSCSQTLNHNVMYWYQQKSSQAPKLLFHYYDKDFNNEADTPDNFQSRRPNTSFCFLDIRSPGLGDTAMYLCATNGGGPQETQYFGPGTRLLVL.

The CDR3 sequence: CASSLAGQGNEKLFF. The DNA for the CDR3 is TGCGCCAGCAGCTTGGCCGGACAGGGGAATGAAAAACTGTTTTTT. This sequence joins TRBV5-1 and TRBJ1-4; 9 bases are a match to TRBD1. With V trimmed by 0 bases and J by 5 bases, 2 bases remained unmatched. Looked up from germline, CDR1 is SGHRS and CDR2 is YFSETQ. The CDR3 loop spans 15 amino acids.

This clonotype was seen a few times. The CDR3 spells CSAEGGRGGDTEAFF. In nucleotides, the CDR3 is TGCAGCGCGGAAGGAGGTAGGGGGGGCGACACTGAAGCTTTCTTT. This chain uses TRBV29-1 with TRBJ1-1; the D gene is possibly TRBD1 (6 bases). The CDR3 loop spans 15 amino acids. Looked up from germline, CDR1 is SQVTM and CDR2 is ANQGSEA. Deletions cut 7 bases from V and 3 bases from J, with 21 bases between.

As for this clonotype: A read error is possible here, since a much larger clone lies one base away. The CDR3 carries no conserved terminal phenylalanine or tryptophan, so it likely arises from a read error. This chain uses TRBV13 with TRBJ2-1; the D is unclear. The CDR3 extends over 16 amino acids. CDR1 and CDR2 (germline): PRHDT, FYEKMQ (reference sequence). The germline V and J ends were trimmed by 1 base and 0 bases, with 10 bases remaining between them. The CDR3 DNA reads as TGTGCCAGCAGCTTAGAGGGTTTTAGCTCCTACAATGAGCAGTTCTTG. This encodes CASSLEGFSSYNEQFL.

Worth noting for this clonotype: An end of the junction differs from the germline gene, which may be a read error. This chain joins TRBV6-5 and TRBJ2-7; D is possibly TRBD1 (6 bases). The CDR3 totals 12 residues. Germline-derived CDR1 and CDR2 are MNHEY and SVGAGI. The DNA for the CDR3 is TGTGCCAGCAGTCTACAGGGAAACGAGCTGTACTTC. As protein: CASSLQGNELYF.

A single count supports this clonotype. This may arise from a read error, as a much more abundant clone is one base away. The genes are TRBV6-2 or TRBV6-3 and TRBJ2-7, with D perhaps TRBD1 (5 bases). CDR1 is MNHEY and CDR2 is SVGEGT in the germline V gene. CDR3 length: 13 amino acids. V shed 6 bases and J shed 12 bases, with 21 bases lying between them. The CDR3 DNA reads TGTGCCAGCAGCCGGTCCGACAGTCCCCCGTGGTACTTC. The encoded protein is CASSRSDSPPWYF.

This clonotype was counted ten times or more. The chain combines TRBV11-3 with TRBJ2-2; D might be TRBD1 (5 bases). The CDR3 spans 15 residues. Trimming shortened V by 5 bases and J by 2 bases, and 12 bases separated the two germline ends. The germline gives CDR1 SGHNT, CDR2 YENEEA. CDR3 residues: CASSTGHYNTGELFF. For the CDR3, the DNA is TGTGCCAGCAGCACCGGACACTACAACACCGGGGAGCTGTTTTTT.

J is TRBJ1-3 and V is TRBV6-1, with 8 bases fitting TRBD1. The ends lost 6 bases at V and 6 bases at J; junction bases unmatched: 7. There are 14 residues in the CDR3. Germline V gene lookup returns CDR1 MNHNS and CDR2 SASEGT. For the CDR3, the DNA is TGTGCCAGCAGGGCAGGGGGCGCGAAAAACACCATATATTTT. This translates into CASRAGGAKNTIYF.